This T cell receptor (beta chain) emerged from a study of T cell responses to AZD1222 COVID-19 vaccine. Study-level findings and limits: White British people made up most donors, females outnumbered males, and clonal diversity was possibly underestimated. Unmutated regions of variants are reportedly targeted by nearly half of spike-specific TCRs.

Of note for this clone: As yet, its antigen is unknown.

This CDR3 contains 13 residues. Trimming stripped 3 bases from V and 5 bases from J, with 10 bases between. Germline values: CDR1 ENHRY, CDR2 SYGVKD. This table comes from immunoSEQ multiplex PCR, and its TCRdb copy is limited to in-frame clones, with some not included. Among roughly 70,000 clones listed, just over 85% were seen once. Sequenced material: peripheral blood, taken on day 0 of AZD1222 vaccination. The clonotype originates from an adult in good health. V usage is TRBV10-3 and J usage is TRBJ1-1; no clear D gene. The CDR3 coding sequence is TGTGCCATCAGTGACGGGCAGGATACTGAAGCTTTCTTT. Translated, it gives CAISDGQDTEAFF.